The rows below give T cell receptor beta chains drawn from one sample of a study of T cell responses to AZD1222 COVID-19 vaccine. Here immunoSEQ multiplex PCR was the method, and the copy in TCRdb shows in-frame clones only, minus some. The table shows approximately 67,000 clones, with nearly 90% occurring only once. Sequenced here: peripheral blood, sampled 28 days after the second AZD1222 dose. The receptors were gathered from an adult who received the AZD1222 COVID-19 vaccine. Both conserved end residues are part of each CDR3. A D gene is named only where the DNA matches it firmly. Not every row has a clone size; where given, it reads once, few, many or a size class.

cdr3_aa: CASSLPGSYNEQFF
cdr3_nt: TGTGCCAGCAGCTTGCCTGGCTCCTACAATGAGCAGTTCTTC
v_call: TRBV5-4
clone_size: .
d_call: .
j_call: TRBJ2-1

cdr3_aa: CASSFGLSQSSGNTIYF
cdr3_nt: TGTGCCAGCAGCTTTGGGTTGTCCCAGAGCTCTGGAAACACCATATATTTT
v_call: TRBV5-5
clone_size: .
d_call: .
j_call: TRBJ1-3

cdr3_aa: CASSLGGGVGEQFF
cdr3_nt: TGTGCCAGCAGCTTAGGGGGGGGCGTTGGCGAGCAGTTCTTC
v_call: TRBV7-8
clone_size: .
d_call: .
j_call: TRBJ2-1

cdr3_aa: CASSAQVGAYYEQYF
cdr3_nt: TGTGCCAGCAGCGCTCAGGTTGGGGCCTACTACGAGCAGTACTTC
v_call: TRBV9
clone_size: once
d_call: .
j_call: TRBJ2-7

cdr3_aa: CASSPPVLDGYTF
cdr3_nt: TGTGCCAGCTCACCACCAGTATTGGATGGCTACACCTTC
v_call: TRBV18
clone_size: .
d_call: .
j_call: TRBJ1-2

cdr3_aa: CASSPWEGRQPQHF
cdr3_nt: TGTGCCAGTAGTCCTTGGGAGGGCCGCCAGCCCCAGCATTTT
v_call: TRBV19
clone_size: .
d_call: .
j_call: TRBJ1-5

cdr3_aa: CASSLSGNSYGYTF
cdr3_nt: TGTGCCAGCAGCTTATCAGGAAATAGCTATGGCTACACCTTC
v_call: TRBV7-9
clone_size: .
d_call: .
j_call: TRBJ1-2

cdr3_aa: CASRRGGSYGYTF
cdr3_nt: TGTGCCAGCAGGCGGGGAGGAAGCTATGGCTACACCTTC
v_call: TRBV6-5
clone_size: few
d_call: .
j_call: TRBJ1-2

cdr3_aa: CASSIQVEGPGNEQFF
cdr3_nt: TGTGCCAGCAGCATTCAAGTGGAGGGCCCGGGCAATGAGCAGTTCTTC
v_call: TRBV7-6
clone_size: .
d_call: .
j_call: TRBJ2-1

cdr3_aa: CASSQERNTEAFF
cdr3_nt: TGCGCCAGCAGCCAAGAGAGGAACACTGAAGCTTTCTTT
v_call: TRBV4-1
clone_size: few
d_call: .
j_call: TRBJ1-1

cdr3_aa: CASSSHLNTEAFF
cdr3_nt: TGTGCCAGCAGTTCACACTTAAACACTGAAGCTTTCTTT
v_call: TRBV12-3/TRBV12-4
clone_size: .
d_call: .
j_call: TRBJ1-1

cdr3_aa: CASSLAPQETQYF
cdr3_nt: TGCGCCAGCAGCTTGGCCCCGCAAGAGACCCAGTACTTC
v_call: TRBV5-1
clone_size: .
d_call: .
j_call: TRBJ2-5

cdr3_aa: CASSQGTVTDTQYF
cdr3_nt: TGTGCCAGCAGCCAGGGGACAGTCACAGATACGCAGTATTTT
v_call: TRBV3-1/TRBV3-2
clone_size: .
d_call: TRBD1
j_call: TRBJ2-3

cdr3_aa: CASSQAGNTEAFF
cdr3_nt: TGCGCCAGCAGCCAAGCAGGGAACACTGAAGCTTTCTTT
v_call: TRBV4-3
clone_size: few
d_call: .
j_call: TRBJ1-1

cdr3_aa: CSVPKRSKNTDTQYF
cdr3_nt: TGCAGCGTCCCCAAGCGGTCAAAAAACACAGATACGCAGTATTTT
v_call: TRBV29-1
clone_size: .
d_call: .
j_call: TRBJ2-3

cdr3_aa: CASSLTVFHGYTF
cdr3_nt: TGTGCCAGCAGCTTGACAGTCTTTCATGGCTACACCTTC
v_call: TRBV12-3/TRBV12-4
clone_size: .
d_call: .
j_call: TRBJ1-2

cdr3_aa: CASSSEEGDGNYGYTF
cdr3_nt: TGTGCCAGCAGTTCCGAGGAAGGAGATGGTAACTATGGCTACACCTTC
v_call: TRBV6-5
clone_size: .
d_call: .
j_call: TRBJ1-2

cdr3_aa: CASSFQGVPDTQYF
cdr3_nt: TGTGCCAGCAGTTTCCAGGGGGTGCCAGATACGCAGTATTTT
v_call: TRBV27
clone_size: .
d_call: TRBD1
j_call: TRBJ2-3

cdr3_aa: CASSLNAGTDYGYTF
cdr3_nt: TGCGCCAGCAGCCTAAATGCAGGGACGGACTATGGCTACACCTTC
v_call: TRBV5-1
clone_size: .
d_call: .
j_call: TRBJ1-2

cdr3_aa: CASSLAGVVNEQFF
cdr3_nt: TGTGCCAGCAGCCTAGCGGGAGTAGTCAATGAGCAGTTCTTC
v_call: TRBV11-1
clone_size: .
d_call: TRBD2
j_call: TRBJ2-1

cdr3_aa: CASSLAGPSRNEQFF
cdr3_nt: TGCGCCAGCAGCTTGGCTGGACCGAGTCGGAATGAGCAGTTCTTC
v_call: TRBV5-1
clone_size: once
d_call: .
j_call: TRBJ2-1

cdr3_aa: CASQEGYQPQHF
cdr3_nt: TGTGCCAGCCAAGAAGGGTACCAGCCCCAGCATTTT
v_call: TRBV6-5
clone_size: .
d_call: .
j_call: TRBJ1-5

cdr3_aa: CASSQGGTSGRRHEQYF
cdr3_nt: TGTGCCAGCAGCCAAGGGGGTACTAGCGGGAGGCGGCACGAGCAGTACTTC
v_call: TRBV4-2
clone_size: .
d_call: TRBD2
j_call: TRBJ2-7

cdr3_aa: CASSWEPGTEAFF
cdr3_nt: TGTGCCAGCAGCTGGGAACCCGGCACTGAAGCTTTCTTT
v_call: TRBV7-9
clone_size: .
d_call: .
j_call: TRBJ1-1

cdr3_aa: CASTPGGPARETQYF
cdr3_nt: TGTGCCAGCACCCCCGGAGGGCCCGCCCGGGAGACCCAGTACTTC
v_call: TRBV6-5
clone_size: .
d_call: .
j_call: TRBJ2-5

cdr3_aa: CASSSRLAGYEQFF
cdr3_nt: TGTGCCAGCAGCTCCCGACTAGCGGGATATGAGCAGTTCTTC
v_call: TRBV7-2
clone_size: .
d_call: TRBD2
j_call: TRBJ2-1

cdr3_aa: CASSLSLTNQPQHF
cdr3_nt: TGTGCCAGCAGCTTATCTTTGACCAATCAGCCCCAGCATTTT
v_call: TRBV11-2
clone_size: .
d_call: .
j_call: TRBJ1-5

cdr3_aa: CASSEQPNTEAFF
cdr3_nt: TGTGCCAGCAGTGAACAGCCGAACACTGAAGCTTTCTTT
v_call: TRBV2
clone_size: .
d_call: .
j_call: TRBJ1-1

cdr3_aa: CASRPGTLSSTDTQYF
cdr3_nt: TGTGCCAGTAGACCCGGGACACTCTCTAGCACAGATACGCAGTATTTT
v_call: TRBV19
clone_size: .
d_call: .
j_call: TRBJ2-3